This T cell receptor (beta chain) was recorded in a study of blood T cell repertoires in COVID-19. Overall study context: Specimens from acute and convalescent COVID-19 originated in the United States, Italy and Spain. PBMCs, B-cell-depleted T cells, or T cells provided the cDNA or gDNA that made up the material.

In the original processing: From reference gene primer amplification, estimates of nucleated cell counts were derived. Sequencing was performed with immunoSEQ multiplex PCR; in TCRdb, only in-frame clones are kept and a portion is missing. Clone size and the V and J calls come from that table; the DNA yielded D and trimming. The sample comprises 80,000 to 100,000 clones, around 80% of which are singletons, and about 20% rests with the top ten. CDR3 length: 14 amino acids. V lost 4 bases, J lost 5 bases, and 6 bases stayed unmatched. Germline CDR1 GTSNPN, CDR2 SVGIG (reference sequence). The V call is TRBV30, the J call TRBJ2-2; TRBD1 matches at 8 bases. This TCR came from a human donor in a cohort sampled during active COVID-19. The material sequenced was peripheral blood. CDR3 DNA sequence: TGTGCCTGGATGTACAGGGGGTCAACCGGGGAGCTGTTTTTT. Translation: CAWMYRGSTGELFF.